The present entry profiles one T cell receptor (beta chain) with its context. Its antigen is still unknown. Base qualities are not recorded, but no much larger clone differs from it by a single base. These data originate in a study of T cells in tuberculosis (dated by TCRdb to 2017 to 2018). A note on the overall study: To characterize T cells specific for the mycobacterial lipid antigen glucose monomycolate (GMM), the study used CD1B tetramers together with high-throughput TCR immunosequencing. In a South African clinical cohort, IGRA-negative adolescents, IGRA-positive adolescents with latent tuberculosis and adults with active tuberculosis were compared, with more than 8 people in each group. General study outcomes and caveats: Compared with IGRA-negative controls, TCR-alpha repertoires from active tuberculosis had smaller mean NN-distances to GMM-specific TCRs, which suggests that these TCRs underwent clonal expansion. A classifier using the diverse GMM-specific repertoire reached about 90% accuracy (AUROC under 0.95), compared with approximately 70% accuracy using GEM motif frequencies. The smaller NN-distances in active tuberculosis patients were driven in part by shorter CDR3-alpha lengths, while the difference seen for TCR-beta was not statistically significant. Clinical samples were selected based on which cryopreserved specimens were available, and the active tuberculosis cases were adults whereas the controls were adolescents.

TCR libraries were generated with the immunoSEQ multiplex PCR assay, using TCR-beta and/or TCR-alpha/delta assays for each sample. Amplified TCR libraries were sequenced on the Illumina high-throughput platform. For the original study's pipeline: Clustering and dimensionality reduction were performed using pairwise TCRdist distances among GMM-specific receptors from ex vivo sorted or in vitro expanded T cells. Each clinical repertoire was scored by mean NN-distance, the average TCRdist to the nearest 10% of tetramer-positive reference sequences. To compute GEM TCR motif frequency, the fraction of unique TCRs matching known GEM sequences by V/J usage and CDR3 length was calculated. Linear discriminant analysis with leave-one-out cross-validation, implemented in scikit-learn, was used to classify active tuberculosis. TCRdb obtained this table from immuneACCESS and retained in-frame rearrangements with V and J assigned. These tables miss some clones; where compared with another copy, unresolved V genes account for less than half of the shortfall, and the remainder is unexplained. Clonal size and the V and J genes are those of that table, whereas D and trimming came from the DNA. Recorded for this sample are 20,000 to 25,000 clones; around 90% of them occurred a single time. The ten top clones hold about a sixth of the sample.

At study entry, adolescents were screened for latent tuberculosis infection by tuberculin skin test and QuantiFERON-TB GOLD In-Tube IGRA. Immunosequencing of unsorted cryopreserved PBMC covered, on average, around 96,000 T cells per clinical donor. Eleven high schools in the Worcester region of the Western Cape, South Africa, served as enrollment sites for adolescents aged 12 to 18 years. Around 10 M. tuberculosis-infected and around 10 uninfected adolescents were selected with matching for age and sex. Adolescent PBMC were isolated from freshly drawn heparinized blood by density centrifugation and cryopreserved. Looking up the germline V gene yields CDR1 MDHEN and CDR2 SYDVKM. Its CDR3 holds 13 amino acids, cysteine through phenylalanine. The read is trimmed to its CDR3 DNA, 39 bases read in frame from base 1. V and J lose 2 bases and 2 bases, and a span of 6 bases separates them.

The sequencing sample was made of PBMCs. This receptor chain uses TRBV28 and TRBJ2-5; a tentative D match to TRBD1 spans 5 bases. The sequence was collected from a donor between 5 and 29 years old with latent tuberculosis or without tuberculosis infection. Some clones in this sample may be carry-over from other donors' samples. The CDR3 has the sequence CASSLDRQETQYF. The DNA reads as follows: TGTGCCAGCAGTTTAGACAGACAAGAGACCCAGTACTTC.